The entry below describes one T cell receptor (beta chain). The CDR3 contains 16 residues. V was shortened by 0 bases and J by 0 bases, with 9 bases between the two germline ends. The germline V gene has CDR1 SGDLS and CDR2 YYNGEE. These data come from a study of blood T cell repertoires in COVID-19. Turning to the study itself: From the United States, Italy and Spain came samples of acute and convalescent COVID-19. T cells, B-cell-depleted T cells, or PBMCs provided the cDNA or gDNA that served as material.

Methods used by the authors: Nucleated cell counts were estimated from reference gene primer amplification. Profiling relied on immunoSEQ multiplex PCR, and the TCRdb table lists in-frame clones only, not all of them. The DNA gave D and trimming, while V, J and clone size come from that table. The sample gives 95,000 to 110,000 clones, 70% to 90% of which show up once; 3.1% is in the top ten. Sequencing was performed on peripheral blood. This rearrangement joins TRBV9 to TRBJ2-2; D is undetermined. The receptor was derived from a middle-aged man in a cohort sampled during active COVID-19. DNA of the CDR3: TGTGCCAGCAGCGTAGAACTACCAGCGAACACCGGGGAGCTGTTTTTT. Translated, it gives CASSVELPANTGELFF.